This T cell receptor beta chain was sequenced for a study of blood T cell repertoires in COVID-19. Turning to the study itself: PBMCs, B-cell-depleted T cells, or T cells provided the cDNA or gDNA that made up the material.

Trimming stripped 3 bases from V and 3 bases from J, with 8 bases between. The CDR3 contains 13 residues. CDR1 and CDR2 from the germline V gene are KGHSH and LQKENI. How the authors handled the data: Reference gene primer amplification gave estimated nucleated cell counts. Some clones are missing from TCRdb's copy, which holds only in-frame ones; the method was immunoSEQ multiplex PCR. V, J and clone size reflect that table, while D and trimming were determined from the DNA. The table lists 130,000 or so clones, around 87% of them singletons. The TCR originated in a middle-aged man with active COVID-19. The specimen sequenced was peripheral blood. This sequence joins TRBV18 and TRBJ1-2; D ambiguous. The CDR3, as DNA: TGTGCCAGCTCACCGGCGGAAGACTATGGCTACACCTTC. Translated, it gives CASSPAEDYGYTF.